This T cell receptor (beta chain) derives from a study of blood T cell repertoires in COVID-19. In the study overall: Acute and convalescent COVID-19 specimens originated in the United States, Italy and Spain. Nucleic acid was either cDNA or gDNA, and it came from T cells, B-cell-depleted T cells, or PBMCs.

The CDR3 has 15 residues. V gave up 6 bases and J gave up 3 bases, with 17 bases separating them. From germline, CDR1 is SGHVS and CDR2 FNYEAQ. Per the authors' pipeline: Amplification with reference gene primers provided the estimates of nucleated cell counts. TCRdb's table, derived via immunoSEQ multiplex PCR, lists solely in-frame clones and lacks some. V, J and clone size are those of that table, while D and trimming were read from the DNA. The sample yields some 78,000 clones, about nine tenths seen once. Sample: peripheral blood. This TCR came from a man aged 45-65 years with active or convalescent COVID-19. V and J are TRBV7-6 and TRBJ2-5, with D possibly being TRBD2 (5 bases). CDR3 in amino acids: CASRGTGSKKETQYF. Here the CDR3 DNA reads TGTGCCAGCAGGGGAACGGGGAGTAAAAAAGAGACCCAGTACTTC.